This T cell receptor (beta chain) appears in the sequencing data of a study of cytomegalovirus exposure and HLA in healthy donors (dated by TCRdb to about 2017). The study in broad terms: According to an earlier analysis of several hundred of the donors, about 179 million T cells yielded 90 million to 140 million unique TCR beta sequences and roughly 280 Gb of sequence data. Roughly 300 gigabases of sequencing data and approximately 92 million unique TCR sequences made up an early release that covered 640 HLA-typed donors. Of the roughly 400 genotyped donors, approximately 82% fell in the genetic ancestry cluster associated with self-reported Caucasian donors. The study was designed to test whether signatures of past pathogen exposure could be identified by cataloging public T cell receptors. Using immunosequencing, the study profiled T cell repertoires from 500 to 800 subjects and related those repertoires to cytomegalovirus serostatus. In addition to the first cohort of about 650 subjects, a separate validation cohort of approximately 110 different subjects was used. The study combined high-throughput TCR immunosequencing, statistical association of individual TCRs with disease status, and machine learning to predict cytomegalovirus infection status. A later analysis re-analyzed previously published TCR beta repertoires from hundreds of donors and added high-resolution HLA genotyping to study TCR occurrence patterns. Rather than using new phenotypic data, the later analysis identified candidate immune exposures from TCR beta sequences and from how often those sequences occurred across donors. To decide whether each TCR beta V gene segment behaved as functional or pseudogenic, an earlier analysis of some 600 of the donors relied on high-throughput TCR beta sequencing. Donor age, sex, ethnicity and CMV serostatus were compiled together with the repertoire data. Genome-wide SNP genotypes for about 60% of the roughly 670 donors were used in a later genetic analysis, which treated that subset as a discovery cohort. Every repertoire in the discovery cohort had been generated on one and the same sequencing platform. Both class I and class II loci were covered by HLA typing, at four-digit resolution. Typing coverage differed by locus: A, B, C, DRB1 and DQB1 were typed in about 629-640 donors, DQA1 in 500 to 550, DPA1 in around 600, and DPB1 in 472. Roughly 5 DR-DQ haplotypes were handled as single units for association and clustering, since linkage in the cohort was strong. Across 300 to 400 genotyped donors of the cohort, an average of about 200,000 unique TCR beta nucleotide sequences per donor were sequenced, and 15% to 20% of those sequences were non-productive. The investigation overall reported the following: A later analysis reported that several top co-occurrence clusters appeared linked to parvovirus B19, influenza, CMV and Epstein-Barr virus. A cluster of highly shared sequence variants was judged likely to represent a technical artifact of the sequencing pipeline. The study listed 164 TCR beta chains as associated with cytomegalovirus. Linkage disequilibrium might explain the correlated functional status among segregating V segments, but an unknown experimental factor could not be excluded. A later analysis associated around 16,000 TCR beta sequences with specific HLA alleles at a false discovery rate of 0.05. The only immune exposure information available for the cohort was CMV serostatus. A further reported finding was that TCR beta sequences accurately predicted the HLA-A and HLA-B alleles for most subjects in the first cohort. Because counts were too low, some 17 rarely observed V segments, including chromosome 9 orphons, were left out of the earlier analysis of 587 of the donors. A few of the identified cytomegalovirus-associated TCR beta chains were confirmed in vitro to be specific for cytomegalovirus antigens. Most TCR sequences were observed very rarely across donors, whereas some public TCRs were present in many individuals. Because HLA typing was unavailable for some donors at each locus, only the typed subset was used in association tests. It was suggested by the authors that the approach could potentially be generalized to other disease states and immunological phenotypes. Most CMV-associated TCR beta chains appeared to be HLA-restricted in a later analysis, and the HLA associations seemed to be driven largely by CMV exposure. Some IMGT-functional V segments, including TRBV6-2 and TRBV6-3, could not be distinguished by the 87-base-pair reads and were therefore excluded. In a later analysis, HLA-associated TCR beta chains were found to be more clonally expanded and to have lower generation probabilities than equally common non-associated chains. An earlier analysis of approximately 600 of the donors showed that most TCR beta V segments appeared in productive rearrangements either about 90% or about 30% of the time, which broadly matched IMGT annotations. Strong co-occurrence of HLA alleles, especially DR and DQ, made assigning TCR associations to individual alleles difficult. An association between a missense DCLRE1C variant and V-gene and J-gene trimming of TCR beta chains was found in a later genetic analysis and replicated in an independent cohort. The classifier was reported to diagnose cytomegalovirus status with high specificity and sensitivity in both the original and validation cohorts. This cohort had only TCR beta chains sequenced, and the lack of alpha or paired-chain data limited which features could be detected. According to a later genetic analysis, donors in an Asian-associated ancestry cluster had fewer N-insertions in productive TCRs than the approximately 700-donor mean. Sequencing depth was assumed to be roughly uniform across donors in the presence/absence analyses, though that assumption may not hold. In a later analysis, the rate of TCR association differed among HLA loci, with DRB1 alleles having the most associated TCRs and HLA-C alleles having the fewest.

Here V drops 7 bases and J drops 4 bases, and the junction holds 8 bases not matched to any gene. From the cysteine up to the phenylalanine, the CDR3 has a length of 14 residues. The read is trimmed to its CDR3 DNA, 42 bases read in frame from base 1. CDR1 SNHLY and CDR2 FYNNEI are derived from the germline V gene. Libraries were constructed by the immunoSEQ multiplex PCR assay. For the multiplex PCR, a mixture combining 60 forward primers for TCR Vbeta segments and 13 reverse primers for TCR Jbeta segments was used. The CDR3 region of rearranged TCR beta genes was amplified from genomic DNA with a multiplex PCR assay. On the Illumina HiSeq System, the amplified TCR beta libraries were sequenced as 87-base-pair reads. Processing in the source paper ran as follows. Across the 700 or so repertoires, a later analysis counted 80 million or so unique TCR beta chains, around 11 million of which were shared by at least two donors. To remove PCR and sequencing errors, raw reads were error-corrected and collapsed into unique sequences using a nearest-neighbor algorithm that merged closely related sequences. V, D and J gene segments were assigned by aligning CDR3 sequences to IMGT reference sequences. Each retained sequence needed at least a six-nucleotide match to both a V gene segment and a J gene segment. A rearrangement was called productive if the CDR3 had no stop codons and remained in frame with V and J, and every other rearrangement was called non-productive. CDR3 was defined according to IMGT convention as the region running from the second conserved V-encoded cysteine to the conserved J-encoded phenylalanine. In an earlier analysis of around 570 of the donors, sequences lacking an unambiguous match to a single V gene segment were excluded. In an earlier analysis of roughly 600 of the donors, a V segment was called functional when productive rearrangements were above 56.7%, and segregating when the standard deviation between donors exceeded 5%. A statistical classification framework was developed to diagnose cytomegalovirus status using the catalog of TCR beta chain sequences. V and J gene assignment, in a later analysis, came from comparing TCR nucleotide sequences with IMGT/GENE-DB human TR gene sequences. Using the TCRdist pipeline, a later analysis assigned CDR3 sequences along with most-parsimonious VDJ recombination scenarios. In a later analysis, every TCR beta chain was defined by the combination of its CDR3 amino acid sequence and its V-gene family, and reads without a unique V-gene family were dropped. As a way to deal with suspected cross-contamination and a sequencing artifact, a later analysis dropped 640 or so nucleotide sequences that were highly shared and had low generation probability. For each public chain, a later analysis derived a clonal expansion index from normalized ranks of inferred template counts within each repertoire. In a later analysis, generation probabilities were computed using a VDJ recombination model fitted to out-of-frame rearrangements, and the results were checked against IGoR. A later analysis scored TCR-TCR, TCR-HLA and TCR-CMV co-occurrence with hypergeometric tests, applying a repertoire-size bias correction to TCR pairs. False discovery rates were estimated in a later analysis by permuting HLA or CMV assignments 20 times. In a later analysis, co-occurring TCRs were grouped using DBSCAN, with TCRdist sequence similarity added in when clustering inside HLA-allele-positive subsets. Repertoires with fewer than 30,000 or more than 120,000 public chains, plus five repertoires with anomalous nucleotide sharing, were excluded from co-occurrence clustering. TCRdb retrieved this table from immuneACCESS and kept in-frame rearrangements only. Not all clones are present; in checked studies, unresolved V genes account for under half, and no reason is known for the remainder. V and J calls and clone size are copied from that table; D and trimming were computed from the DNA. The sample profile shows roughly 150,000 clones; just over 70% of them were found once. The ten largest clones take up roughly 1.7% of the sample.

For this clone: This clone's antigen is unknown. Base qualities are missing; no much larger clone stands one base away.

The cohort comprised 710 or so healthy bone marrow donors. All cohort members were sampled while nominally healthy, although unrecorded immune exposures were likely present. The donor tested CMV seronegative and was one of the 352 seronegative cohort members. A peripheral blood sample was provided by each donor, and peripheral blood mononuclear cells were used for TCR beta sequencing. The Qiagen DNeasy Blood Extraction Kit was used to extract genomic DNA from the blood cell samples. Sequencing used PBMCs. This clonotype originated in a woman in her thirties in good health and CMV-seronegative. The chain uses TRBV2 and TRBJ2-7, with 9 bases in between that match TRBD1. The sequenced DNA: TGTGCCAGCACGGGGACAGGGACATCATACGAGCAGTACTTC. Translated, it reads CASTGTGTSYEQYF.